Shown below are 27 T cell receptor beta chains from a single sample sequenced in a study of early T cells in non-severe SARS-CoV-2 infection. One entry per CDR3 protein results from TCRdb running MiXCR on the 5' RACE reads. The sample records fewer than 25,000 distinct CDR3 sequences, about 4% being singletons. The material sequenced was whole blood. The receptors come from an adult who was a healthcare worker with PCR-confirmed SARS-CoV-2 infection or an uninfected control (not recorded which).

This clonotype was counted a few times. This chain links TRBV2 with TRBJ2-2; D is ambiguous. V was clipped by 10 bases and J by 3 bases, with 15 bases between them. Germline V CDR1 and CDR2: SNHLY, FYNNEI. The CDR3 covers 14 residues. The CDR3 DNA sequence: TGTGCCACTGCTACGTTTCGGTACACCGGGGAGCTGTTTTTT. Translated: CATATFRYTGELFF.

This clonotype was found many times. The rearrangement uses TRBV20-1 and TRBJ2-7; tentative D call: TRBD1 (5 bases). Trimming removed 2 bases at V and 2 bases at J, with 10 bases between. This CDR3 spans 13 amino acids. Germline V CDR1 and CDR2: DFQATT, SNEGSKA (reference sequence). The CDR3 loop is CSARNAGTYEQYF. In nucleotides, the CDR3 is TGCAGTGCTAGAAACGCAGGGACCTACGAGCAGTACTTC.

This clonotype was seen repeatedly, ten times or more. The V gene is TRBV27, the J gene TRBJ1-5; D gene ambiguous. There are 14 residues in the CDR3. With 1 base removed from V and 5 bases from J, the gap between germline ends came to 9 bases. Germline V lookup: CDR1 MNHEY, CDR2 SMNVEV (reference sequence). CDR3 protein: CASSLWNGDQPQHF. The CDR3 coding sequence is TGTGCCAGCAGTTTATGGAACGGGGATCAGCCCCAGCATTTT.

There are many counts of this clonotype. The chain is built from TRBV7-7 and TRBJ2-1; D gene ambiguous. CDR3 length equals 15 residues. Germline V gene data show CDR1 as SSHAT and CDR2 as FNYEAQ (reference sequence). Trimming took 1 base from V and 2 from J, leaving 9 bases between them. CDR3 coding DNA: TGTGCCAGCAGCTTAGTGAGCGCCGCCTACAATGAGCAGTTCTTC. Translation: CASSLVSAAYNEQFF.

This clonotype was counted many times. The CDR3 DNA is TGTGCCAGCAGTTCCCCCGGGGCGCCCACAGATACGCAGTATTTT. Translating it yields CASSSPGAPTDTQYF. This chain joins TRBV6-5 and TRBJ2-3; either TRBD1 or TRBD2 may supply D (5 bases each). From germline, CDR1 is MNHEY and CDR2 SVGAGI. This CDR3 spans 15 amino acids. Between the trimmed V and J ends, which lost 4 bases and 2 bases, there was a span of 13 bases.

This clonotype was recorded at least ten times. The rearrangement links TRBV11-3 to TRBJ2-1, with 11 bases aligning to TRBD2. This CDR3 is built from 16 residues. The J segment lost 4 bases and the V segment lost 1 base, leaving 3 bases of the junction unmatched. CDR1 and CDR2 (germline): SGHNT, YENEEA. The CDR3 loop is CASSLGLAGGYNEQFF. As DNA, the CDR3 is TGTGCCAGCAGCTTAGGGCTAGCGGGGGGATACAATGAGCAGTTCTTC.

This clonotype is classed as medium-sized. The chain is built from TRBV18 and TRBJ1-1, with D perhaps TRBD1 (5 bases). Germline V gene lookup returns CDR1 KGHSH and CDR2 LQKENI. Trimming shortened V by 3 bases and J by 4 bases, and 15 bases separated the two germline ends. This CDR3 region has 15 residues. The CDR3 DNA follows: TGTGCCAGCTCACCTTCGGGGACTTGGGGCACTGAAGCTTTCTTT. Encoded protein: CASSPSGTWGTEAFF.

This clonotype came up many times. The chain combines TRBV2 with TRBJ1-2; no definite D call. V shed 7 bases and J shed 2 bases, with 5 bases lying between them. This CDR3 is built from 11 residues. Germline CDR1 SNHLY, CDR2 FYNNEI. CDR3 sequence reads: CASTWNYGYTF. The CDR3 region has the DNA TGTGCCAGCACTTGGAACTATGGCTACACCTTC.

In this sample, this clonotype turned up many times. The chain couples TRBV20-1 to TRBJ2-2, with no clear D. V lost 3 bases, J lost 0 bases, and 8 bases lay in between. Germline V lookup: CDR1 DFQATT, CDR2 SNEGSKA (reference sequence). The CDR3 is 14 residues long. CDR3 amino acids: CSASPQTNTGELFF. The CDR3 coding sequence is TGCAGTGCTAGCCCCCAGACGAACACCGGGGAGCTGTTTTTT.

This clonotype is classed as medium-sized. The rearrangement uses TRBV29-1 and TRBJ1-3; D is ambiguous. The V gene lost 3 bases and the J gene lost 0 bases, with 9 bases spanning the gap. CDR1 is SQVTM and CDR2 is ANQGSEA in the germline V gene. This CDR3 has 14 amino acids. The DNA for the CDR3 is TGCAGCGTTGAGGCCTTCCTCTCTGGAAACACCATATATTTT. Translation: CSVEAFLSGNTIYF.

This clonotype showed up many times. This chain uses TRBV18 with TRBJ1-6, with D uncertain. This CDR3 comprises 16 residues. Looked up from germline, CDR1 is KGHSH and CDR2 is LQKENI. V was clipped by 3 bases and J by 0 bases, with 9 bases between them. Here the CDR3 reads CASSPRQSSYNSPLHF. The CDR3 DNA reads as TGTGCCAGCTCACCGCGTCAGAGCTCCTATAATTCACCCCTCCACTTT.

This clonotype was seen at least ten times. The rearrangement links TRBV5-6 to TRBJ1-2; D unresolved. The V gene's germline CDR1 is SGHDT and CDR2 YYEEEE. Trimming left V 3 bases short and J 8 bases short, with 8 bases between. The CDR3 is 11 residues long. CDR3 residues: CASSSEMGYTF. Written as DNA, the CDR3 is TGTGCCAGCAGCTCGGAAATGGGCTACACCTTC.

The sample holds many counts of this clonotype. The chain joins TRBV12-3 or TRBV12-4 to TRBJ1-5, with 7 bases aligning to TRBD1. This CDR3 is 21 amino acids long. J lost 1 base, V lost 3 bases, and 21 bases had no gene match. CDR3 DNA: TGTGCCAGCAGTTTTTCCCCGCGGGGATTAGACAGGGTCGGAAGCAATCAGCCCCAGCATTTT. Translated, it gives CASSFSPRGLDRVGSNQPQHF.

The genes are TRBV18 and TRBJ2-1; D is uncertain. The ends were cut back, 0 bases at V and 3 bases at J, with 6 bases in the middle. CDR1 KGHSH and CDR2 LQKENI come from the germline V gene. This CDR3 comprises 14 residues. The CDR3, as DNA: TGTGCCAGCTCACCACCGGCCAGCTACAATGAGCAGTTCTTC. It specifies CASSPPASYNEQFF. The full variable domain, rest sourced from reference TRBV18 and TRBJ2-1, is NAGVMQNPRHLVRRRGQEARLRCSPMKGHSHVYWYRQLPEEGLKFMVYLQKENIIDESGMPKERFSAEFPKEGPSILRIQQVVRGDSAAYFCASSPPASYNEQFFGPGTRLTVL.

This clonotype has just a few counts. The CDR3 here is CSVEVGGHPDTQYF. In DNA, the CDR3 is TGCAGCGTTGAAGTTGGAGGGCACCCAGATACGCAGTATTTT. The chain is built from TRBV29-1 and TRBJ2-3; D perhaps matches TRBD2 (6 bases). This CDR3 contains 14 residues. The ends were cut back, 1 base at V and 4 bases at J, with 12 bases in the middle. Looked up from germline, CDR1 is SQVTM and CDR2 is ANQGSEA.

The genes are TRBV5-1 and TRBJ1-4; a possible D gene is TRBD1 (6 bases). This CDR3 contains 16 residues. Trimming took 0 bases from V and 6 from J, leaving 15 bases between them. Germline-derived CDR1 and CDR2 are SGHRS and YFSETQ. Here the CDR3 DNA reads TGCGCCAGCAGCTTGGCCGAAGGGGGAGGATATGAAAAACTGTTTTTT. It is translated as CASSLAEGGGYEKLFF. Together with reference TRBV5-1 and TRBJ1-4, the CDR3 gives the full variable domain: KAGVTQTPRYLIKTRGQQVTLSCSPISGHRSVSWYQQTPGQGLQFLFEYFSETQRNKGNFPGRFSGRQFSNSRSEMNVSTLELGDSALYLCASSLAEGGGYEKLFFGSGTQLSVL.

This clonotype was found many times. The chain recombines TRBV20-1 with TRBJ1-5; possible D gene TRBD1, 5 bases. Trimming took 4 bases from V and 3 from J, leaving 10 bases between them. CDR1 is DFQATT, CDR2 SNEGSKA, per germline (reference sequence). The CDR3 contains 13 residues. This chain's CDR3 is CSATRDPNQPQHF. The CDR3 coding sequence is TGCAGTGCTACTAGGGACCCCAATCAGCCCCAGCATTTT.

This clonotype was detected many times. The chain combines TRBV9 with TRBJ1-5; tentatively, D is TRBD1 (6 bases). The CDR3 runs to 14 residues. Germline CDR1 SGDLS, CDR2 YYNGEE. Trimming removed 3 bases from V and 2 bases from J, with 9 bases in between. The CDR3 DNA sequence: TGTGCCAGCAGCGCACAGGGAGGCAATCAGCCCCAGCATTTT. Its translation is CASSAQGGNQPQHF.

This clonotype was counted ten times or more. J is TRBJ2-7 and V is TRBV5-1; a possible D gene is TRBD1 (5 bases). Deletions cut 2 bases from V and 5 bases from J, with 11 bases between. Germline-derived CDR1 and CDR2 are SGHRS and YFSETQ. The CDR3 totals 13 residues. This CDR3 is CASSLAGSNEQYF. The CDR3 coding sequence is TGCGCCAGCAGCTTAGCAGGGTCCAACGAGCAGTACTTC.

This clonotype was observed many times. J is TRBJ1-1 and V is TRBV2, with D unresolved. V was shortened by 2 bases and J by 1 base, with 11 bases between the two germline ends. Germline assignment: CDR1 SNHLY and CDR2 FYNNEI. There are 15 residues in the CDR3. The CDR3 DNA reads TGTGCCAGCAGTGAAACTGATTGGGAGAACACTGAAGCTTTCTTT. Translation gives CASSETDWENTEAFF.

The table lists this clonotype with many counts. J is TRBJ2-7 and V is TRBV7-9; TRBD1 aligns across 11 bases. Per germline, CDR1 SEHNR and CDR2 FQNEAQ (reference sequence). Trimming cost V 7 bases and J 1 base; bases outside gene matches: 6. The CDR3 extends over 15 amino acids. CDR3 in amino acids: CASTRGTGGSYEQYF. Here the CDR3 DNA reads TGTGCCAGCACCCGAGGGACAGGGGGTTCCTACGAGCAGTACTTC.

This clonotype has ten or more counts. This chain links TRBV20-1 with TRBJ1-2; D is uncertain. Germline V gives CDR1 DFQATT, CDR2 SNEGSKA (reference sequence). The CDR3 is 11 amino acids. V was cut by 4 bases and J by 7 bases, with 10 bases left in between. Here the CDR3 reads CSAKFPPGYTF. In DNA form, the CDR3 reads TGCAGTGCTAAATTCCCCCCTGGCTACACCTTC.

This clonotype was recorded many times. J is TRBJ1-5 and V is TRBV10-3; a weak D match, TRBD1 (6 bases). This CDR3 comprises 13 residues. Trimming removed 9 bases at V and 5 bases at J, with 14 bases between. CDR1 is ENHRY, CDR2 SYGVKD, per germline. The CDR3 nucleotides read TGTGCCATTCGGGACATGCGGGATCAGCCCCAGCATTTT. Its protein is CAIRDMRDQPQHF.

This clonotype is categorized as medium-sized. The rearrangement joins TRBV20-1 to TRBJ2-7; 8 bases match TRBD2. The CDR3 has 15 amino acids. V lost 3 bases and J lost 2; bases outside the gene matches: 9. Per germline, CDR1 DFQATT and CDR2 SNEGSKA (reference sequence). CDR3 coding DNA: TGCAGTGCTAGTAAGGCGGGGGGCTATACCTACGAGCAGTACTTC. Its protein is CSASKAGGYTYEQYF.

This clonotype is categorized as medium-sized. The CDR3 region has the DNA TGTGCCAGCAGCTTAGCGGACTACAATGAGCAGTTCTTC. Residues: CASSLADYNEQFF. The chain is built from TRBV11-3 and TRBJ2-1; D call uncertain. V lost 1 base and J lost 3, with 4 bases in between. Germline CDR1 is SGHNT and CDR2 is YENEEA. This CDR3 region has 13 residues. Looking up the rest from reference TRBV11-3 and TRBJ2-1 gives the full variable domain: EAGVVQSPRYKIIEKKQPVAFWCNPISGHNTLYWYLQNLGQGPELLIRYENEEAVDDSQLPKDRFSAERLKGVDSTLKIQPAELGDSAVYLCASSLADYNEQFFGPGTRLTVL.

The sample holds many counts of this clonotype. This chain links TRBV29-1 with TRBJ2-1; 8 bases match TRBD2. Germline CDR1 and CDR2: SQVTM and ANQGSEA. The CDR3 has 13 residues. J gave up 6 bases and V 7 bases, and 8 bases lay outside the gene matches. CDR3 DNA: TGCAGCGGGCGGACTAGCCGGGGCAATGAGCAGTTCTTC. It yields the protein CSGRTSRGNEQFF.

This clonotype was found many times. The genes are TRBV2 and TRBJ2-5; D possibly corresponds to TRBD2 (5 bases). Trimming removed 4 bases at V and 0 bases at J, with 18 bases between. The CDR3 runs to 17 residues. Per the germline V gene, CDR1 is SNHLY and CDR2 is FYNNEI. CDR3 sequence (DNA): TGTGCCAGCAGTGTCCCGGAGGCGGCCAATTACCAAGAGACCCAGTACTTC. This codes for CASSVPEAANYQETQYF.